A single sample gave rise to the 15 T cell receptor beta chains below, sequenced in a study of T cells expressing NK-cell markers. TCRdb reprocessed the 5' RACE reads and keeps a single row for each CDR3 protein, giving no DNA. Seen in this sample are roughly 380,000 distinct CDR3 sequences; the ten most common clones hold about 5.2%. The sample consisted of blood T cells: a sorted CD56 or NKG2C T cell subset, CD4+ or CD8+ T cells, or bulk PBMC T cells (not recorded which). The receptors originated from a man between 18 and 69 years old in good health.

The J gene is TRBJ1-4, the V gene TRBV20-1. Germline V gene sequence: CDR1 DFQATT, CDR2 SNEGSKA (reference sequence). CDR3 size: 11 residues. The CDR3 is CSAALSEKLFF.

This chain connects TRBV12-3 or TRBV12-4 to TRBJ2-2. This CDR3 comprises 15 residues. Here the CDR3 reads CASSARTPNTGELFF.

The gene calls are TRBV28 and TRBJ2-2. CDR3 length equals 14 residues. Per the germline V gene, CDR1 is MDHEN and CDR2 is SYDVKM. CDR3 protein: CASSRIYRTGELFF.

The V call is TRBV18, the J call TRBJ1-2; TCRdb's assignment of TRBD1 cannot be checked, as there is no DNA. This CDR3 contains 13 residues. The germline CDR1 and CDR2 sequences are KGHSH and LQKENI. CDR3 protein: CASSRDSKISYTF.

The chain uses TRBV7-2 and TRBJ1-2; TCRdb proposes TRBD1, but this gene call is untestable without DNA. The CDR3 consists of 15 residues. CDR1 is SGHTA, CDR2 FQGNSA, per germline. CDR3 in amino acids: CASSWTGGANYGYTF.

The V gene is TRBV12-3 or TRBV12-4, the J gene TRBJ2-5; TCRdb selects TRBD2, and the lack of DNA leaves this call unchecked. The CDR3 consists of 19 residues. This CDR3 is CASSLALGTSGGNQETQYF.

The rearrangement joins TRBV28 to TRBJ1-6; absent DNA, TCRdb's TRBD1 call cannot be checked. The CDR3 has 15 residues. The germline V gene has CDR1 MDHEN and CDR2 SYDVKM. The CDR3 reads CASSFPGIYNSPLHF.

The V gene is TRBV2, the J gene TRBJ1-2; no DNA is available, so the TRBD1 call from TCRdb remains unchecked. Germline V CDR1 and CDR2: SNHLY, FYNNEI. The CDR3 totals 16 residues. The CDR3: CASSGGGTTGNYGYTF.

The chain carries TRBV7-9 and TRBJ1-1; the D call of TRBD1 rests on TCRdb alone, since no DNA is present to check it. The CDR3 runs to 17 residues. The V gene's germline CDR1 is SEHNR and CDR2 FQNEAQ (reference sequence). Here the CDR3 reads CASSLVSIQGLNTEAFF.

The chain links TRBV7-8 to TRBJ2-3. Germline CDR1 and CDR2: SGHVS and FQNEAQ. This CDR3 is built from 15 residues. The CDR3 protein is CASVYPGLATDTQYF.

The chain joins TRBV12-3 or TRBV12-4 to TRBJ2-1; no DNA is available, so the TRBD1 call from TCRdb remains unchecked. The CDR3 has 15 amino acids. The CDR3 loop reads CASSFGLDRGLEQFF.

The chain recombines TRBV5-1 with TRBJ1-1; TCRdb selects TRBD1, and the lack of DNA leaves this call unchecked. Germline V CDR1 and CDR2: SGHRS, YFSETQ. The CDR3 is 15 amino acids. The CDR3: CASSLSGALNTEAFF.

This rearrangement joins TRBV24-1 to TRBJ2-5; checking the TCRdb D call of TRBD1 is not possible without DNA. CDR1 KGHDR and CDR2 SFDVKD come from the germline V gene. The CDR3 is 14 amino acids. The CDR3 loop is CATSDSAPQETQYF.

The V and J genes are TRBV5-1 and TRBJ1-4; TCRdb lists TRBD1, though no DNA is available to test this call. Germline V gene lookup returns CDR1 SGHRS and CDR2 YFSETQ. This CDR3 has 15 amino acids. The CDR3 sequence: CASSSTGAGDEKLFF.

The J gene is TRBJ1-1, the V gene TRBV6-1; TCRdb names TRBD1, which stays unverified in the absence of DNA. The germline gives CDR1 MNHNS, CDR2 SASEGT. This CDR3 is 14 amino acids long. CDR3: CASIAGTGGTEAFF.